This T cell receptor (beta chain) came from a study of T cell changes during pregnancy in multiple sclerosis. Sequenced by immunoSEQ multiplex PCR; TCRdb stores in-frame clones only, minus some. The data show approximately 58,000 clones, over 80% seen once. Per germline, CDR1 SEHNR and CDR2 FQNEAQ (reference sequence). With 5 bases removed from V and 2 bases from J, the gap between germline ends came to 19 bases. The CDR3 extends over 16 amino acids. The sample consisted of CD4+ T cells from peripheral blood mononuclear cells, taken after pregnancy. The TCR was taken from a female donor in good health, enrolled as a control in a pregnancy study. The chain employs TRBV7-9 and TRBJ2-7; a weak D match, TRBD2 (9 bases). CDR3: CASSMGQERGAYEQYF. The CDR3 DNA reads TGTGCCAGCAGCATGGGACAGGAGCGGGGGGCCTACGAGCAGTACTTC.